Listed here are 26 T cell receptor beta chains from one sample, sequenced in a study of cytomegalovirus exposure and HLA in healthy donors. Assay used: immunoSEQ multiplex PCR; TCRdb lists only in-frame clones, some missing. The sample has fewer than 200,000 clones; approximately 87% are singletons. Sequenced input: PBMCs. These receptor sequences come from a woman aged 25-40 years in good health and CMV-seronegative.

The rearrangement links TRBV7-9 to TRBJ2-2; TRBD2 is a possible D gene (6 bases). The CDR3 is 16 residues long. With 5 bases removed from V and 4 bases from J, the gap between germline ends came to 17 bases. Germline V gene data show CDR1 as SEHNR and CDR2 as FQNEAQ (reference sequence). The CDR3 loop reads CASSNPTSMGTGELFF. CDR3 sequence (DNA): TGTGCCAGCAGCAACCCGACTAGTATGGGCACCGGGGAGCTGTTTTTT. The complete variable domain, with remaining parts taken from reference TRBV7-9 and TRBJ2-2, reads DTGVSQNPRHKITKRGQNVTFRCDPISEHNRLYWYRQTLGQGPEFLTYFQNEAQLEKSRLLSDRFSAERPKGSFSTLEIQRTEQGDSAMYLCASSNPTSMGTGELFFGEGSRLTVL.

The gene calls are TRBV7-3 and TRBJ2-6; perhaps TRBD2 as D (6 bases). This CDR3 is built from 18 residues. Germline V CDR1 and CDR2: SGHTA, FQGTGA. Trimming took 5 bases from V and 0 from J, leaving 17 bases between them. For the CDR3, the DNA is TGTGCCAGCAGCCCCGGGCCGTTCGGGAGCTCTGGGGCCAACGTCCTGACTTTC. Protein: CASSPGPFGSSGANVLTF.

The chain carries TRBV5-1 and TRBJ1-1, with 8 positions matching TRBD1. CDR3 length equals 13 residues. Germline V CDR1 and CDR2: SGHRS, YFSETQ. Unmatched junction bases numbered 10, after V lost 4 bases and J lost 11 bases. The chain's CDR3 is CASSDGQGELAFF. The CDR3 coding sequence is TGCGCCAGCAGCGATGGACAGGGTGAATTGGCTTTCTTT.

The chain combines TRBV27 with TRBJ1-1; D uncertain. The CDR3 spans 12 residues. Germline-derived CDR1 and CDR2 are MNHEY and SMNVEV (reference sequence). V was cut by 7 bases and J by 7 bases, with 13 bases left in between. CDR3 in DNA: TGTGCCAGCACCTCCGAATATAATGAAGCTTTCTTT. Translated, it gives CASTSEYNEAFF.

V usage is TRBV7-6 and J usage is TRBJ2-5, with 8 bases identical to TRBD1. This CDR3 comprises 15 residues. The V gene's germline CDR1 is SGHVS and CDR2 FNYEAQ. Losses at the gene ends were 5 bases for V and 2 bases for J; bases not matched to a gene: 7. CDR3 nucleotide sequence: TGTGCCAGCAGCCCGGACAGGGCGGGTCAAGAGACCCAGTACTTC. It yields the protein CASSPDRAGQETQYF. Combining the CDR3 with reference TRBV7-6 and TRBJ2-5 gives the whole variable domain GAGVSQSPRYKVTKRGQDVALRCDPISGHVSLYWYRQALGQGPEFLTYFNYEAQQDKSGLPNDRFSAERPEGSISTLTIQRTEQRDSAMYRCASSPDRAGQETQYFGPGTRLLVL.

The V and J genes are TRBV28 and TRBJ2-1, with a weak D call TRBD1 (5 bases). This CDR3 region has 13 residues. Germline CDR1 reads MDHEN; CDR2 reads SYDVKM. Trimming took 6 bases from V and 1 from J, leaving 7 bases between them. This chain's CDR3 is CASRGPSYNEQFF. CDR3 nucleotides: TGTGCCAGCAGGGGGCCGTCCTACAATGAGCAGTTCTTC.

The chain couples TRBV6-5 to TRBJ2-1; 11 bases align to TRBD1. The CDR3 runs to 15 residues. Looked up from germline, CDR1 is MNHEY and CDR2 is SVGAGI. The V and J ends lost 0 bases and 5 bases, in that order; junction bases with no gene match: 0. DNA of the CDR3: TGTGCCAGCAGTTACTCGGGACAGGGGGACAATGAGCAGTTCTTC. Its protein is CASSYSGQGDNEQFF.

The chain employs TRBV6-1 and TRBJ2-7, with no clear D. The CDR3 has 13 amino acids. Between the trimmed V and J ends, which lost 6 bases and 1 base, there was a span of 10 bases. The V gene's germline CDR1 is MNHNS and CDR2 SASEGT. The CDR3 region has the DNA TGTGCCAGCAGGATGGACGGTTCCTACGAGCAGTACTTC. It is translated as CASRMDGSYEQYF.

The genes are TRBV28 and TRBJ1-5; D remains ambiguous. The CDR3 covers 15 residues. Trimming stripped 7 bases from V and 4 bases from J, with 17 bases between. The germline V gene has CDR1 MDHEN and CDR2 SYDVKM. The CDR3 is CASKITAERNQPQHF. As DNA, the CDR3 is TGTGCCAGCAAAATCACGGCAGAGAGAAATCAGCCCCAGCATTTT.

V and J are TRBV6-4 and TRBJ2-3, with a tentative D call TRBD2 (6 bases). The CDR3 extends over 15 amino acids. In germline, CDR1 is MRHNA, CDR2 SNTAGT. Between the trimmed V and J ends, which lost 4 bases and 2 bases, there was a span of 13 bases. This CDR3 is CASSARGTPTDTQYF. The CDR3 DNA is TGTGCCAGCAGTGCCCGCGGGACCCCCACAGATACGCAGTATTTT.

The chain combines TRBV9 with TRBJ1-2, with TRBD1 matching 7 bases. With V trimmed by 5 bases and J by 4 bases, 11 bases remained unmatched. The CDR3 runs 15 residues. Germline V CDR1 and CDR2: SGDLS, YYNGEE. The CDR3 reads CASSSSVRQGYGYTF. The CDR3 DNA follows: TGTGCCAGCAGTAGCTCGGTAAGACAGGGCTATGGCTACACCTTC.

The rearrangement links TRBV4-3 to TRBJ2-1; tentative D call: TRBD1 (6 bases). From germline, CDR1 is LGHNA and CDR2 YSLEER. The CDR3 extends over 14 amino acids. V gave up 0 bases and J gave up 7 bases, with 10 bases separating them. CDR3 sequence: CASSQEVQGNEQFF. CDR3 bases: TGCGCCAGCAGCCAAGAGGTCCAGGGGAATGAGCAGTTCTTC.

This clone was detected only once. The rearrangement uses TRBV5-1 and TRBJ1-2; possible D gene TRBD1, 6 bases. CDR3 size: 14 residues. The germline gives CDR1 SGHRS, CDR2 YFSETQ. Trimming cost V 0 bases and J 8 bases, with 14 bases left between them. The chain's CDR3 is CASSLAFRGGGYTF. The CDR3, as DNA: TGCGCCAGCAGCTTGGCCTTCAGGGGAGGGGGCTACACCTTC.

The chain uses TRBV6-5 and TRBJ1-1; TRBD1 is a possible D gene (6 bases). V was cut by 5 bases and J by 1 base, with 14 bases left in between. CDR1 and CDR2 (germline): MNHEY, SVGAGI. CDR3 length equals 15 residues. The CDR3 nucleotides read TGTGCCAGCAGTCTAAAAAGGACAGCGAACACTGAAGCTTTCTTT. Its translation is CASSLKRTANTEAFF.

This clone was detected a few times. The rearrangement uses TRBV7-2 and TRBJ1-1; D gene ambiguous. V was clipped by 6 bases and J by 0 bases, with 17 bases between them. Germline CDR1 is SGHTA and CDR2 is FQGNSA. The CDR3 length is 16 residues. Here the CDR3 reads CASSSFQPGLNTEAFF. The CDR3 DNA reads as TGTGCCAGCAGTTCATTTCAACCAGGACTGAACACTGAAGCTTTCTTT.

The gene calls are TRBV30 and TRBJ2-1, with 12 nucleotides matching TRBD2. The trim removed 6 bases at V and 7 bases at J, leaving 7 bases unmatched. The CDR3 spans 14 residues. The V gene's germline CDR1 is GTSNPN and CDR2 SVGIG (reference sequence). CDR3 residues: CACTTSGSNNEQFF. As DNA, the CDR3 is TGTGCCTGTACGACTAGCGGGAGTAATAATGAGCAGTTCTTC.

This chain connects TRBV6-1 to TRBJ1-5; 8 nucleotides match TRBD1. From germline, CDR1 is MNHNS and CDR2 SASEGT. The V gene end was trimmed by 6 bases and the J gene end by 2 bases; junction bases not matched to a gene: 6. The length of the CDR3 is 15 residues. The CDR3 DNA follows: TGTGCCAGCAGAGAACAGGGGGAAGGCAATCAGCCCCAGCATTTT. Encoded protein: CASREQGEGNQPQHF.

J is TRBJ1-1 and V is TRBV2; D is ambiguous. CDR1 and CDR2 (germline): SNHLY, FYNNEI. V lost 7 bases and J lost 1, with 13 bases in between. The CDR3 sequence is 14 residues long. The CDR3 loop is CASTVGSRNTEAFF. For the CDR3, the DNA is TGTGCCAGCACTGTAGGGTCAAGGAACACTGAAGCTTTCTTT.

CDR3 in amino acids: CASRLRTSGGVSSYNEQFF. In DNA form, the CDR3 reads TGTGCCAGCAGATTGAGGACTAGCGGGGGGGTAAGCTCCTACAATGAGCAGTTCTTC. V and J are TRBV2 and TRBJ2-1, with 15 nucleotides matching TRBD2. The germline V gene encodes CDR1 SNHLY and CDR2 FYNNEI. The CDR3 has 19 amino acids. After removal of 6 bases from V and 0 bases from J, the junction contained 9 bases not matched to a gene.

The chain recombines TRBV5-6 with TRBJ2-7; D gene unclear. V lost 6 bases and J 3 bases, leaving 22 bases between the germline ends. The CDR3 has 16 amino acids. Germline V gene lookup returns CDR1 SGHDT and CDR2 YYEEEE. The CDR3 DNA reads as TGTGCCAGCACCCCCCAAACCGGCCGACCGGACTACGAGCAGTACTTC. Its translation: CASTPQTGRPDYEQYF.

The CDR3 coding sequence is TGCGCCAGCAGCCAAGAGAATGGCAGATCCTACGAGCAGTACTTC. It is translated as CASSQENGRSYEQYF. The J gene is TRBJ2-7, the V gene TRBV4-3, with D hard to call. Trimming pared 0 bases from V and 1 base from J, leaving 10 bases between. In germline, CDR1 is LGHNA, CDR2 YSLEER. The CDR3 spans 15 residues.

V and J are TRBV28 and TRBJ2-1; D call uncertain. Germline lookup yields CDR1 MDHEN and CDR2 SYDVKM. The V end lost 7 bases, the J end lost 2 bases, and 18 bases lay between the germline ends. This CDR3 is 16 amino acids long. CDR3 protein: CASKAFAADAYNEQFF. CDR3 in DNA: TGTGCCAGCAAAGCTTTCGCGGCGGATGCCTACAATGAGCAGTTCTTC.

As regards this clone: This likely stems from a read error, as it lies one base from a far larger clone. At the DNA level, this CDR3 is encoded by other sequences in the same sample as well. The chain combines TRBV10-3 with TRBJ2-7; D is uncertain. Per germline, CDR1 ENHRY and CDR2 SYGVKD. The CDR3 is 12 amino acids. CDR3 coding DNA: TGTGCCAGCAGTGAGGACGGGTACGAGCAGTACTTC. The encoded protein is CASSEDGYEQYF.

V usage is TRBV27 and J usage is TRBJ2-1; a possible D gene is TRBD2 (6 bases). The germline gives CDR1 MNHEY, CDR2 SMNVEV (reference sequence). The CDR3 has 16 amino acids. With 2 bases removed from V and 10 bases from J, the gap between germline ends came to 21 bases. The CDR3 spells CASSLLGVGTGKEQFF. As DNA, the CDR3 is TGTGCCAGCAGTTTACTAGGTGTCGGGACTGGCAAAGAGCAGTTCTTC.

At least ten counts were recorded for this clone. The V gene is TRBV4-3, the J gene TRBJ2-7, with 7 bases aligning to TRBD1. Germline values: CDR1 LGHNA, CDR2 YSLEER. V lost 0 bases to trimming and J lost 3 bases; unmatched junction nucleotides: 11. This CDR3 is 17 amino acids long. The CDR3 protein is CASSQDGIPDRDYEQYF. Here the CDR3 DNA reads TGCGCCAGCAGCCAAGACGGGATCCCTGACAGGGACTACGAGCAGTACTTC.

The V gene is TRBV28, the J gene TRBJ2-5; tentative D call: TRBD1 (5 bases). Germline CDR1 reads MDHEN; CDR2 reads SYDVKM. V lost 6 bases and J 5 bases, leaving 22 bases between the germline ends. This CDR3 is 16 amino acids long. CDR3 in amino acids: CASRTVTVRVMETQYF. CDR3 bases: TGTGCCAGCAGGACCGTGACAGTTAGAGTTATGGAGACCCAGTACTTC.